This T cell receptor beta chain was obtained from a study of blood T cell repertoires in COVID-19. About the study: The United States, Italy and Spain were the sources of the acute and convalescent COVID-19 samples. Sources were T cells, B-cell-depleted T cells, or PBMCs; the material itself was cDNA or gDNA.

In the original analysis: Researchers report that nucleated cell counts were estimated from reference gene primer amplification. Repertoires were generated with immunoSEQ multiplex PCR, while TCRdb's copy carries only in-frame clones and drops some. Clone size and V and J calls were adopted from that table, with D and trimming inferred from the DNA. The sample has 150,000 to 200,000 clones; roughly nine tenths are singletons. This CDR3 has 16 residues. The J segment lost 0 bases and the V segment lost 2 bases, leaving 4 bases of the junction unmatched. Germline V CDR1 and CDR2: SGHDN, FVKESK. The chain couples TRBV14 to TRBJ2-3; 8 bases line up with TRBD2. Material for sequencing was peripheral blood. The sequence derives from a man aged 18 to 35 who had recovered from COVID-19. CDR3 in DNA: TGTGCCAGCAGCCAAAATAGCGGGACTAGCACAGATACGCAGTATTTT. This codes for CASSQNSGTSTDTQYF.